The 27 T cell receptor beta chains given below trace back to one sample, sequenced in a study of OX40 agonist ivuxolimab in advanced cancers. Generated by immunoSEQ multiplex PCR, the TCRdb table keeps only in-frame clones and is missing some. Of about 38,000 clones in the sample, about 92% were seen once. The sequencing used CD4+ or CD8+ T cells sorted from blood, collected in a trial of the OX40 agonist ivuxolimab. The receptors originated from an adult with an advanced solid tumor such as melanoma, head and neck, liver or kidney cancer.

V and J are TRBV7-9 and TRBJ2-3; 10 bases map to TRBD2. The CDR3 spans 18 residues. From germline, CDR1 is SEHNR and CDR2 FQNEAQ (reference sequence). V trimming: 5 bases; J trimming: 4 bases; junction bases outside the gene matches: 15. Here the CDR3 reads CASSTSARLAGVPDTQYF. CDR3 DNA sequence: TGTGCCAGCAGCACGTCCGCGCGCCTAGCGGGAGTGCCAGATACGCAGTATTTT. The full variable domain, its missing parts supplied by reference TRBV7-9 and TRBJ2-3, is DTGVSQNPRHKITKRGQNVTFRCDPISEHNRLYWYRQTLGQGPEFLTYFQNEAQLEKSRLLSDRFSAERPKGSFSTLEIQRTEQGDSAMYLCASSTSARLAGVPDTQYFGPGTRLTVL.

The chain has TRBV9 and TRBJ1-6; weak D call: TRBD1 (5 bases). The CDR3 covers 14 residues. V lost 1 base, J lost 10 bases, and 12 bases lay in between. CDR1 and CDR2 from the germline V gene are SGDLS and YYNGEE. CDR3 sequence: CASSVRDLGSPLHF. Here the CDR3 DNA reads TGTGCCAGCAGCGTAAGGGACCTCGGGTCACCCCTCCACTTT.

This sequence joins TRBV4-2 and TRBJ2-1; D is ambiguous. V was shortened by 1 base and J by 4 bases, with 5 bases between the two germline ends. Germline V gene data show CDR1 as LGHNA and CDR2 as YNFKEQ. The CDR3 runs to 13 residues. The CDR3 coding sequence is TGTGCCAGCAGCCAAGCCCCGTACAATGAGCAGTTCTTC. Protein sequence: CASSQAPYNEQFF.

This chain uses TRBV29-1 with TRBJ1-1, with TRBD1 matching over 8 bases. The germline CDR1 and CDR2 sequences are SQVTM and ANQGSEA. The V segment lost 1 base and the J segment 4 bases; nucleotides outside the gene matches: 14. This CDR3 is built from 17 residues. DNA for the CDR3: TGCAGCGTTGAAGGCCAGGGGGCGAACGGACATGGCACTGAAGCTTTCTTT. Protein sequence: CSVEGQGANGHGTEAFF.

The chain links TRBV7-3 to TRBJ2-7; possible D gene TRBD1, 6 bases. Germline V gene lookup returns CDR1 SGHTA and CDR2 FQGTGA. V lost 4 bases and J 5 bases, leaving 21 bases between the germline ends. The CDR3 is 16 residues long. The CDR3, as DNA: TGTGCCAGCAGCTCTTCCCCAGGGGACCCCGTGCACGAGCAGTACTTC. Protein sequence: CASSSSPGDPVHEQYF.

V and J are TRBV9 and TRBJ2-1; 9 bases match TRBD1. The CDR3 loop spans 15 amino acids. Germline CDR1 and CDR2: SGDLS and YYNGEE. Losses at the gene ends were 4 bases for V and 3 bases for J; bases not matched to a gene: 5. CDR3 bases: TGTGCCAGCAGCACAGGACAGGGGAACTACAATGAGCAGTTCTTC. It encodes CASSTGQGNYNEQFF.

The gene calls are TRBV2 and TRBJ2-7; TRBD2 matches at 8 bases. The length of the CDR3 is 12 residues. CDR1 is SNHLY and CDR2 is FYNNEI in the germline V gene. Germline trimming cut 7 bases from V and 6 bases from J; bases unmatched to any gene: 5. In DNA, the CDR3 is TGTGCCAGCATCCCCGGGGGGGTCGAGCAGTACTTC. Its protein is CASIPGGVEQYF.

This clone was seen more than once but under ten times. The chain joins TRBV7-8 to TRBJ2-2; TRBD2 agrees at 9 bases. Germline CDR1 reads SGHVS; CDR2 reads FQNEAQ. This CDR3 is built from 15 residues. V shed 3 bases and J 7 bases; nucleotides not matched to a gene: 6. The CDR3 protein is CASSLSTSGYGELFF. The CDR3 DNA reads TGTGCCAGCAGCTTGAGTACTAGCGGGTACGGGGAGCTGTTTTTT.

V and J are TRBV7-3 and TRBJ1-1; the D gene is possibly TRBD1 (6 bases). The length of the CDR3 is 13 residues. Germline lookup yields CDR1 SGHTA and CDR2 FQGTGA. The V end was cut by 1 base, the J end by 6 bases, with 9 bases between. The CDR3 nucleotides read TGTGCCAGCAGCTTAAATGCAGGGGCTGAAGCTTTCTTT. This encodes CASSLNAGAEAFF.

This chain uses TRBV4-3 with TRBJ2-4, with a tentative D call TRBD1 (6 bases). V dropped 3 bases and J dropped 3 bases, with 12 bases sitting between them. CDR1 is LGHNA and CDR2 is YSLEER in the germline V gene. The CDR3 contains 15 residues. The CDR3 DNA sequence: TGCGCCAGCAGCCAGTCCAGGGGCGGCAAAAACATTCAGTACTTC. This translates into CASSQSRGGKNIQYF.

The chain links TRBV7-9 to TRBJ1-1, with D possibly TRBD1 on 5 matching bases. Germline V lookup: CDR1 SEHNR, CDR2 FQNEAQ (reference sequence). The CDR3 has 12 amino acids. V was pared by 11 bases and J by 0 bases, with 10 bases between. The CDR3 DNA reads as TGTGCCGCGCGGGGGGTGAACACTGAAGCTTTCTTT. It translates to CAARGVNTEAFF.

This sequence joins TRBV7-6 and TRBJ2-1; 7 bases are a match to TRBD2. The junction had 5 bases not matched to a gene; V was cut back by 6 bases and J by 3 bases. Germline V gives CDR1 SGHVS, CDR2 FNYEAQ. This CDR3 spans 14 amino acids. The CDR3 coding sequence is TGTGCCAGCAGTCTAGCGGAGGACTACAATGAGCAGTTCTTC. Translation gives CASSLAEDYNEQFF.

On this clone itself: The junction shows a germline mismatch at one end, possibly a read error. The chain links TRBV5-6 to TRBJ1-1; 11 nucleotides align to TRBD1. Germline CDR1 and CDR2: SGHDT and YYEEEE. The CDR3 consists of 13 residues. The CDR3 is CASSTGQGGPRPF. Written as DNA, the CDR3 is TGTGCCAGCAGCACGGGACAGGGGGGCCCTCGCCCGTTT.

V is TRBV7-9 and J is TRBJ2-5; D uncertain. Germline V gene sequence: CDR1 SEHNR, CDR2 FQNEAQ (reference sequence). The CDR3 totals 14 residues. The ends were cut back, 2 bases at V and 0 bases at J, with 7 bases in the middle. The CDR3 loop reads CASSLTSDQETQYF. The CDR3 DNA reads as TGTGCCAGCAGCTTAACGTCGGACCAAGAGACCCAGTACTTC.

The chain recombines TRBV6-5 with TRBJ1-1, with D tentatively TRBD1 (6 bases). The V end lost 6 bases, the J end lost 4 bases, and 9 bases lay between the germline ends. There are 12 residues in the CDR3. Germline lookup yields CDR1 MNHEY and CDR2 SVGAGI. DNA for the CDR3: TGTGCCAGCAGCCAGGGGAGCACTGAAGCTTTCTTT. Residues: CASSQGSTEAFF.

The gene calls are TRBV12-5 and TRBJ2-1, with a possible D match to TRBD2 (5 bases). This CDR3 region has 13 residues. Trimming cost V 0 bases and J 6 bases, with 6 bases left between them. Germline CDR1 reads LGHNT; CDR2 reads FRNRAP. The CDR3 loop is CASGLVRGNEQFF. CDR3 sequence (DNA): TGTGCTAGTGGTTTGGTACGGGGCAATGAGCAGTTCTTC.

The count of this clone is one. CDR3 DNA: TGTGCCGTTGAGCAGGGAGAGCAGTACTTC. This sequence encodes CAVEQGEQYF. The chain is built from TRBV30 and TRBJ2-7; TRBD1 is a possible D gene (5 bases). This CDR3 has 10 amino acids. The germline CDR1 and CDR2 sequences are GTSNPN and SVGIG (reference sequence). The germline V and J ends were trimmed by 8 bases and 7 bases, with 12 bases remaining between them.

The chain uses TRBV18 and TRBJ2-1; TRBD2 matches 13 bases. This CDR3 is built from 14 residues. Germline V gene lookup returns CDR1 KGHSH and CDR2 LQKENI. J lost 8 bases, V lost 5 bases, and 3 bases had no gene match. For the CDR3, the DNA is TGTGCCAGCTCAGGGACTAGCGGGATTTATGAGCAGTTCTTC. It yields the protein CASSGTSGIYEQFF.

The V call is TRBV19, the J call TRBJ1-1; tentatively, D is TRBD1 (5 bases). The V end was cut by 1 base, the J end by 1 base, with 13 bases between. This CDR3 has 16 amino acids. CDR1 LNHDA and CDR2 SQIVND come from the germline V gene (reference sequence). CDR3 sequence reads: CASSIALGTGNTEAFF. The DNA for the CDR3 is TGTGCCAGTAGTATAGCCCTTGGGACGGGGAACACTGAAGCTTTCTTT.

The count of this clone is one. V is TRBV9 and J is TRBJ1-2, with 9 bases that match TRBD1. V lost 4 bases to trimming and J lost 5 bases; unmatched junction nucleotides: 6. Looked up from germline, CDR1 is SGDLS and CDR2 is YYNGEE. There are 14 residues in the CDR3. The CDR3 here is CASSTPGTGYGYTF. As DNA, the CDR3 is TGTGCCAGCAGCACACCGGGGACAGGGTATGGCTACACCTTC.

The chain couples TRBV5-5 to TRBJ2-3; D not certain. The germline CDR1 and CDR2 sequences are SGHKS and YYEKEE (reference sequence). The germline V and J ends were trimmed by 3 bases and 1 base, with 6 bases remaining between them. The CDR3 extends over 13 amino acids. This CDR3 reads CASSWFRTDTQYF. The CDR3 nucleotides are TGTGCCAGCAGCTGGTTCCGCACAGATACGCAGTATTTT.

V is TRBV7-6 and J is TRBJ2-6, with D possibly TRBD1 on 5 matching bases. This CDR3 region has 18 residues. Germline loops: CDR1 SGHVS, CDR2 FNYEAQ. V dropped 0 bases and J dropped 0 bases, with 12 bases sitting between them. The CDR3 DNA is TGTGCCAGCAGCTTAGCGATAGCAGGGAACTCTGGGGCCAACGTCCTGACTTTC. Its protein product is CASSLAIAGNSGANVLTF.

CDR3: CASSPTSGSGTDTQYF. For the CDR3, the DNA is TGTGCCAGCAGTCCCACTAGCGGGAGTGGGACAGATACGCAGTATTTT. V is TRBV6-6 and J is TRBJ2-3; 11 bases line up with TRBD2. The CDR3 runs to 16 residues. The V segment lost 5 bases and the J segment 3 bases; nucleotides outside the gene matches: 7. Germline V lookup: CDR1 MNHNY, CDR2 SVGAGI (reference sequence).

The rearrangement links TRBV11-2 to TRBJ2-2, with D perhaps matching TRBD1 (5 bases). With 1 base removed from V and 0 bases from J, the gap between germline ends came to 9 bases. CDR3 length: 16 residues. Germline CDR1 and CDR2: SGHAT and FQNNGV. CDR3 protein: CASSLGRVPNTGELFF. The CDR3 nucleotides are TGTGCCAGCAGCTTAGGCAGGGTCCCGAACACCGGGGAGCTGTTTTTT.

This rearrangement joins TRBV14 to TRBJ2-1, with 15 bases fitting TRBD2. Germline V gives CDR1 SGHDN, CDR2 FVKESK. V shed 5 bases and J 7 bases; nucleotides not matched to a gene: 3. This CDR3 spans 15 amino acids. CDR3 bases: TGTGCCAGCAGCGGGGGACTAGCGGGAGGTAATGAGCAGTTCTTC. This translates into CASSGGLAGGNEQFF.

CDR3 sequence: CAWSPGQGSLGTEAFF. In DNA, the CDR3 is TGTGCCTGGAGTCCAGGACAAGGATCGTTGGGCACTGAAGCTTTCTTT. The chain employs TRBV30 and TRBJ1-1; maybe TRBD1 (5 bases). Germline assignment: CDR1 GTSNPN and CDR2 SVGIG (reference sequence). Trimming cost V 2 bases and J 4 bases, with 20 bases left between them. The CDR3 is 16 amino acids. Complete variable domain (other parts from reference TRBV30 and TRBJ1-1): SQTIHQWPATLVQPVGSPLSLECTVEGTSNPNLYWYRQAAGRGLQLLFYSVGIGQISSEVPQNLSASRPQDRQFILSSKKLLLSDSGFYLCAWSPGQGSLGTEAFFGQGTRLTVV.

The V and J genes are TRBV25-1 and TRBJ2-5; a possible D gene is TRBD2 (5 bases). The CDR3 contains 12 residues. V dropped 1 base and J dropped 5 bases, with 5 bases sitting between them. Germline loops: CDR1 MGHDK, CDR2 SYGVNS. Here the CDR3 DNA reads TGTGCCAGCAGTGAATGGGAGGAGACCCAGTACTTC. Encoded protein: CASSEWEETQYF. The entire variable domain, with the rest obtained from reference TRBV25-1 and TRBJ2-5, is as follows: EADIYQTPRYLVIGTGKKITLECSQTMGHDKMYWYQQDPGMELHLIHYSYGVNSTEKGDLSSESTVSRIRTEHFPLTLESARPSHTSQYLCASSEWEETQYFGPGTRLLVL.